This T cell receptor (beta chain) comes out of a study of cytomegalovirus exposure and HLA in healthy donors. The CDR3 length is 16 residues. Losses at the gene ends were 6 bases for V and 9 bases for J; bases not matched to a gene: 12. Looked up from germline, CDR1 is SGHTA and CDR2 is FQGNSA. The study ran its PCR with 60 Vbeta and 13 Jbeta primers. Clones were sequenced by immunoSEQ multiplex PCR, and TCRdb holds only the in-frame ones, with some missing. The sample has about 120,000 clones; about 75% are singletons. This clonotype was sampled from a woman aged 40 to 55 in good health and CMV-seropositive. The chain is built from TRBV7-2 and TRBJ2-3; TRBD2 agrees at 13 bases. Sequenced material: PBMCs. The CDR3 here is CASSPRTSGGHVTQYF. In nucleotides, the CDR3 is TGTGCCAGCAGTCCTCGGACTAGCGGGGGCCATGTAACGCAGTATTTT. Complete variable domain (other parts from reference TRBV7-2 and TRBJ2-3): GAGVSQSPSNKVTEKGKDVELRCDPISGHTALYWYRQSLGQGLEFLIYFQGNSAPDKSGLPSDRFSAERTGGSVSTLTIQRTQQEDSAVYLCASSPRTSGGHVTQYFGPGTRLTVL.